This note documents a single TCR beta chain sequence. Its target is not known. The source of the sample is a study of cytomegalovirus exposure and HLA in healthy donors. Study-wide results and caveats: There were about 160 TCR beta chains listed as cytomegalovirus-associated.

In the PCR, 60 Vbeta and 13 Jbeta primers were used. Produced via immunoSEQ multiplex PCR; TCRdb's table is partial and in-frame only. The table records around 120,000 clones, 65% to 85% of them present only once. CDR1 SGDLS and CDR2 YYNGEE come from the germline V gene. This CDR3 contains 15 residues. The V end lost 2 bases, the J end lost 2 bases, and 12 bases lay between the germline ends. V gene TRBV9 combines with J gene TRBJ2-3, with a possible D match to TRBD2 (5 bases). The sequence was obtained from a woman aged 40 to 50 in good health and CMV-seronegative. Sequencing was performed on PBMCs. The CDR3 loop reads CASSVAGVVTDTQYF. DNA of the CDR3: TGTGCCAGCAGCGTCGCCGGGGTGGTCACAGATACGCAGTATTTT.